This TCR beta chain was recorded in a study of OX40 agonist ivuxolimab in advanced cancers. Whole-study context: Administration of intravenous ivuxolimab to patients occurred every 2 weeks at 0.01 to 10 mg/kg. Prior anti-PD-1, anti-PD-L1 or anti-CTLA-4 therapy was allowed; roughly 40% had some.

Sampled blood was obtained at baseline, cycle 4 day 1, and cycle 7 day 1. Libraries were prepared by immunoSEQ multiplex PCR; TCRdb keeps only in-frame clonotypes and omits some of them. Among some 10,000 clones, about four fifths were seen once, and the ten largest hold approximately 36%. This CDR3 region has 15 residues. J was trimmed by 6 bases and V by 6 bases; bases with no gene match: 9. Germline V CDR1 and CDR2: MNHEY, SMNVEV (reference sequence). This chain connects TRBV27 to TRBJ2-3; 10 nucleotides align to TRBD2. The receptor was isolated from an adult with an advanced solid tumor such as melanoma, head and neck, liver or kidney cancer. The sequenced sample was CD4+ or CD8+ T cells sorted from blood, obtained in a trial of the OX40 agonist ivuxolimab. The CDR3: CASRDLASGGDTQYF. For the CDR3, the DNA is TGTGCCAGCAGGGATCTCGCTAGCGGGGGCGATACGCAGTATTTT.